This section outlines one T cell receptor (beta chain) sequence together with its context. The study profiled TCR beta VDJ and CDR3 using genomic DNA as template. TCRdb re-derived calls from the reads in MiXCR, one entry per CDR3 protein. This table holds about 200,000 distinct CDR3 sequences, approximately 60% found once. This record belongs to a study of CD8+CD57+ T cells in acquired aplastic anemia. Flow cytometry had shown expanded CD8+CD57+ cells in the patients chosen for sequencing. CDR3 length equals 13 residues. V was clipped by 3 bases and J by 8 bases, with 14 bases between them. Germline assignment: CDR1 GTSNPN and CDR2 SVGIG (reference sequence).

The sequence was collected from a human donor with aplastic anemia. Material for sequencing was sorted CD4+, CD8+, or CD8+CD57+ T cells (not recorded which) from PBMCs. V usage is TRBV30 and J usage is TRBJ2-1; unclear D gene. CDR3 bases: TGTGCCTGGAGGGAATCGCCCTTCCATGAGCAGTTCTTC. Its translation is CAWRESPFHEQFF. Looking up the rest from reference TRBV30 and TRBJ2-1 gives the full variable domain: SQTIHQWPATLVQPVGSPLSLECTVEGTSNPNLYWYRQAAGRGLQLLFYSVGIGQISSEVPQNLSASRPQDRQFILSSKKLLLSDSGFYLCAWRESPFHEQFFGPGTRLTVL.